This T cell receptor beta chain came from a study of blood T cell repertoires in COVID-19 (dated by TCRdb to the early 2020s). Notes on the research overall: The collaborator samples originated in the United States, Italy and Spain and spanned the acute and convalescent phases of COVID-19. The material from the prospective study consisted of cDNA or gDNA derived from T cells, B-cell-depleted T cells, or PBMCs. Subjects who had been exposed to COVID-19, were actively infected with it, or had recovered from it provided the deeply sampled blood TCRbeta repertoires that made up the dataset. The repertoires were made available in a free public database intended to serve as a resource for research on the immune response to SARS-CoV-2. The samples were drawn from the first 160 participants of the ongoing ImmuneRACE study and from over a thousand subjects provided by 6 global collaborators. Sample metadata almost always included a de-identified subject ID, COVID-19 status, age in years and sex. Where available, HLA class I and class II types were taken from metadata supplied by the sample provider and were not determined by assay-based typing. Broad study findings and their caveats: The quantity of clinical and demographic metadata differed by source and by participant and was supplied without curation.

CDR1 and CDR2, looked up from the germline V gene, are SGHNT and YENEEA. V loses 0 bases, J loses 9 bases, and the germline ends lie 6 bases apart. Its CDR3 holds 13 amino acids, cysteine through phenylalanine. The entry retains the CDR3 DNA only, 39 bases that are in frame from base 1. Each collaborating institution followed its own protocols to collect whole blood in K2EDTA tubes. For TCRbeta analysis, collaborators shipped samples as frozen whole blood, isolated PBMCs, or DNA extracted from either of those sample types. On this clone: The antigen it binds to is not known. Base qualities are not at hand, and no much larger clone is one base apart.

The immunoSEQ Assay, a bias-controlled multiplex PCR, was used to amplify TCRbeta CDR3 regions from genomic DNA. The authors' analysis ran thus. The number of nucleated cells in each sample was estimated by amplification of reference gene primers within the assay. To quantify the absolute abundance of each unique TCRbeta CDR3 rearrangement, sequence reads were collapsed and filtered. For each sample, productive Simpson clonality was calculated by taking the square root of Simpson's diversity index across productive rearrangements. The table was pulled from immuneACCESS by TCRdb, which kept in-frame rearrangements only. Such tables lose some clones; where checked, under half of the loss comes from unresolved V genes, and the rest has no known cause. D and trimming come from the DNA, and the V and J calls and clone size come from that table. In all, the sample holds more than 50,000 clones, and more than 75% of those were seen once. The top ten clones comprise roughly half of the sample.

This TCR was sampled from an elderly woman with acute or convalescent COVID-19. The rearranged segments are TRBV11-3 and TRBJ1-6; too little of a D gene remains to name it. The sequenced sample was peripheral blood. The CDR3 region has the sequence CASSLDRISPLHF. The nucleotides read TGTGCCAGCAGCTTAGATCGTATTTCACCCCTCCACTTT.